The 13 T cell receptor beta chains below were found in one sample sequenced in a study of quantifying T cell responses using KT2 cells. About the research overall: TCR alpha and beta constant-region primers primed reverse transcription of RNA.

Each cDNA got a UMI-containing oligo ligated at its 3' end. The first PCR ran roughly 4 cycles with an equimolar RC1.1 and RC1.2 beta primer mix. MiXCR was run by TCRdb on the UMI-ligation and nested PCR reads, yielding one entry per CDR3 protein. The sample has approximately 54,000 distinct CDR3 sequences, 11% seen once. Sequencing was done on a sample of PBMCs spiked with cells of the T cell clone KT2. The receptors were gathered from a human donor.

This clonotype was recorded at least ten times. The gene calls are TRBV25-1 and TRBJ2-2; D is possibly TRBD1 (6 bases). V lost 3 bases and J lost 6, with 14 bases in between. Germline CDR1 MGHDK, CDR2 SYGVNS. The CDR3 sequence is 15 residues long. Here the CDR3 reads CASSDWQGHAGELFF. CDR3 coding DNA: TGTGCCAGCAGTGATTGGCAGGGGCATGCCGGGGAGCTGTTTTTT.

The chain is built from TRBV12-3 or TRBV12-4 and TRBJ1-2; 8 bases map to TRBD1. The V gene end was trimmed by 5 bases and the J gene end by 4 bases; junction bases not matched to a gene: 6. The CDR3 is 14 residues long. The CDR3 sequence: CASSPRTGTYGYTF. For the CDR3, the DNA is TGTGCCAGCAGTCCGAGGACAGGGACCTATGGCTACACCTTC.

This clonotype has a handful of counts. This chain joins TRBV24-1 and TRBJ2-3; perhaps TRBD1 as D (6 bases). This CDR3 has 12 residues. Trimming removed 10 bases from V and 4 bases from J, with 11 bases in between. Per the germline V gene, CDR1 is KGHDR and CDR2 is SFDVKD. CDR3 DNA sequence: TGTGCCACTTCACAGGGACCAGATACGCAGTATTTT. Its protein is CATSQGPDTQYF.

The table lists this clonotype with a few counts. The chain joins TRBV20-1 to TRBJ2-7; 13 bases align to TRBD2. The V gene end was trimmed by 5 bases and the J gene end by 3 bases; junction bases not matched to a gene: 7. The CDR3 covers 15 residues. The V gene's germline CDR1 is DFQATT and CDR2 SNEGSKA (reference sequence). The DNA of the CDR3 is TGCAGTGCTCCCGCGAGGACTAGCGGGGGCTACGAGCAGTACTTC. Its translation is CSAPARTSGGYEQYF.

V is TRBV7-9 and J is TRBJ2-3, with D perhaps matching TRBD1 (6 bases). Trimming pared 7 bases from V and 0 bases from J, leaving 14 bases between. CDR3 length equals 15 residues. Per the germline V gene, CDR1 is SEHNR and CDR2 is FQNEAQ (reference sequence). The CDR3 DNA sequence: TGTGCCAGCAACACTCTAGGGGGAAGCACAGATACGCAGTATTTT. Its translation: CASNTLGGSTDTQYF.

Here the CDR3 reads CATLPGQKNTEAFF. CDR3 in DNA: TGTGCCACCCTACCGGGACAGAAAAACACTGAAGCTTTCTTT. This chain connects TRBV6-6 to TRBJ1-1; 7 nucleotides match TRBD1. Germline assignment: CDR1 MNHNY and CDR2 SVGAGI (reference sequence). This CDR3 is built from 14 residues. V lost 10 bases, J lost 2 bases, and 10 bases stayed unmatched.

This clonotype was found many times. This chain joins TRBV29-1 and TRBJ2-2; D is tentatively TRBD1 or TRBD2 (5 bases each). This CDR3 is built from 14 residues. The V gene's germline CDR1 is SQVTM and CDR2 ANQGSEA. Trimming cost V 0 bases and J 6 bases, with 11 bases left between them. The CDR3 loop reads CSVEEGVRSGELFF. The CDR3 coding sequence is TGCAGCGTTGAAGAGGGGGTGAGATCCGGGGAGCTGTTTTTT.

The gene calls are TRBV27 and TRBJ1-5; D unresolved. This CDR3 is 13 amino acids long. Trimming took 3 bases from V and 3 from J, leaving 6 bases between them. The germline V gene has CDR1 MNHEY and CDR2 SMNVEV (reference sequence). CDR3 bases: TGTGCCAGCAGTTTGACCATCAATCAGCCCCAGCATTTT. Protein product: CASSLTINQPQHF.

The chain is built from TRBV4-2 and TRBJ2-1; 10 bases map to TRBD2. With 4 bases clipped from V and 6 bases from J, the junction kept 9 bases outside the gene matches. CDR3 length: 16 amino acids. The germline CDR1 and CDR2 sequences are LGHNA and YNFKEQ. CDR3 in amino acids: CASSLGWSGGANEQFF. The CDR3 nucleotides read TGTGCCAGCAGCCTCGGCTGGAGCGGGGGGGCCAATGAGCAGTTCTTC.

V usage is TRBV12-3 or TRBV12-4 and J usage is TRBJ2-3, with 8 bases matching TRBD2. This CDR3 has 15 amino acids. The V gene end was trimmed by 7 bases and the J gene end by 0 bases; junction bases not matched to a gene: 6. Written as DNA, the CDR3 is TGTGCCAGCACTATCGGGACTAGTAGCACAGATACGCAGTATTTT. Its translation is CASTIGTSSTDTQYF.

This clonotype was detected a few times. The V gene is TRBV6-5, the J gene TRBJ1-6; possible D gene TRBD1, 5 bases. This CDR3 contains 11 residues. Deletions cut 5 bases from V and 15 bases from J, with 11 bases between. Germline CDR1 and CDR2: MNHEY and SVGAGI. CDR3 sequence (DNA): TGTGCCAGCAGTCTTGGGGGACGCCTCCACTTT. This codes for CASSLGGRLHF.

This clonotype came up many times. This chain's CDR3 is CASSQDRGSGGSYNEQFF. DNA of the CDR3: TGTGCCAGCAGCCAAGATCGGGGTAGCGGGGGATCCTACAATGAGCAGTTCTTC. V and J are TRBV4-2 and TRBJ2-1; 9 nucleotides match TRBD2. Germline CDR1 and CDR2: LGHNA and YNFKEQ. V was clipped by 0 bases and J by 1 base; unmatched bases: 7. CDR3 size: 18 residues.

The chain joins TRBV4-2 to TRBJ2-7, with D perhaps matching TRBD1 (6 bases). The CDR3 sequence is 15 residues long. With 2 bases removed from V and 1 base from J, the gap between germline ends came to 12 bases. Germline-derived CDR1 and CDR2 are LGHNA and YNFKEQ. The CDR3 region is CASSQRGGQSYEQYF. CDR3 nucleotide sequence: TGTGCCAGCAGCCAACGTGGGGGCCAATCCTACGAGCAGTACTTC.